A selection of T cell receptor beta chains follows, all from one sample in a study of blood T cells in healthy people across ages. TCRdb itself ran the 5' RACE reads through MiXCR, one entry per CDR3 protein. The table records 750,000 to 950,000 distinct CDR3 sequences, around 29% of them present only once. The sample was also linked to a second study, of T cells of mothers and their children.

The sequencing input was blood. The receptors were sampled from a woman in her thirties or forties in good health. The CDR3 runs from the conserved cysteine through the conserved F or W. Fields, in order: J gene, V gene, D gene, clone size, CDR3 DNA, CDR3 protein. D genes are given only for firm matches. Part of the rows lack a size; the others show once, few, many or a class for expanded clones.

J: TRBJ2-1; V: TRBV28; D: TRBD2; size: NA; DNA: TGTGCCAGCAGCCAAGCGGGGGCCGCCGCCTTCTACAATGAGCAGTTCTTC; CDR3: CASSQAGAAAFYNEQFF
J: TRBJ1-3; V: TRBV7-2; D: NA; size: NA; DNA: TGTGCCAGCAGCTTGTTAGCTGGAAACACCATATATTTT; CDR3: CASSLLAGNTIYF
J: TRBJ1-2; V: TRBV19; D: NA; size: NA; DNA: TGTGCCAGTAGTAGCCCGCCCTTGGGTTGGGGCTACACCTTC; CDR3: CASSSPPLGWGYTF
J: TRBJ2-7; V: TRBV7-9; D: NA; size: few; DNA: TGTGCCAGCAGCTTTACAGGGCCGGAGCAGTACTTC; CDR3: CASSFTGPEQYF
J: TRBJ2-5; V: TRBV7-6; D: TRBD2; size: NA; DNA: TGTGCCAGCAGATCAAGCGGGGGGACAGAGACCCAGTACTTC; CDR3: CASRSSGGTETQYF
J: TRBJ2-5; V: TRBV7-3; D: TRBD2; size: few; DNA: TGTGCCAGCAGCTTCCATAGCGGGGGGTCCGAGACCCAGTACTTC; CDR3: CASSFHSGGSETQYF
J: TRBJ2-6; V: TRBV19; D: TRBD1; size: NA; DNA: TGTGCCAGTAGTATCGGGACAGGGGTGTCTGGGGCCAACGTCCTGACTTTC; CDR3: CASSIGTGVSGANVLTF
J: TRBJ2-5; V: TRBV28; D: TRBD2; size: NA; DNA: TGTGCCAGCAGTTTCCCCCCGGGACTAGCGGAAGAGACCCAGTACTTC; CDR3: CASSFPPGLAEETQYF
J: TRBJ2-3; V: TRBV27; D: TRBD2; size: few; DNA: TGTGCCAGCAGTTTATCAGGGACTAGCGGACCCACAGATACGCAGTATTTT; CDR3: CASSLSGTSGPTDTQYF
J: TRBJ1-2; V: TRBV27; D: NA; size: many; DNA: TGTGCCAGCAGTTTAAGGGCTAACTATGGCTACACCTTC; CDR3: CASSLRANYGYTF
J: TRBJ2-3; V: TRBV6-5; D: NA; size: many; DNA: TGTGCCAGCAGTTCCGCCGCGCGGGATACGCAGTATTTT; CDR3: CASSSAARDTQYF
J: TRBJ2-5; V: TRBV5-5; D: NA; size: many; DNA: TGTGCCAGCAGCTCCGCCGGGGGGCGGGAAGAGACCCAGTACTTC; CDR3: CASSSAGGREETQYF
J: TRBJ2-2; V: TRBV20-1; D: TRBD1; size: NA; DNA: TGCAGTGCTAGTTTCCCCGGGACAGGGAACACCGGGGAGCCGTTTTTT; CDR3: CSASFPGTGNTGEPFF
J: TRBJ1-5; V: TRBV28; D: TRBD1; size: NA; DNA: TGTGCCAGCAGTTTAAGGGACAGGGATAATCAGCCCCGGCATTTT; CDR3: CASSLRDRDNQPRHF
J: TRBJ2-1; V: TRBV6-4; D: TRBD2; size: NA; DNA: TGTGCCAACAGCCGCGGGGGGGCCTCGTACAATGAGCAGTTCTTC; CDR3: CANSRGGASYNEQFF
J: TRBJ2-3; V: TRBV4-1; D: NA; size: NA; DNA: TGCGCCAGCAGCCAAGTAGGAAGGGACACAGATACGCAGTATTTT; CDR3: CASSQVGRDTDTQYF
J: TRBJ1-5; V: TRBV7-8; D: TRBD1; size: few; DNA: TGTGCCAGCAGCTTTATCATCTTTCCCGGACAGGGGGCCATTCAGCCCCAGCATTTT; CDR3: CASSFIIFPGQGAIQPQHF
J: TRBJ1-6; V: TRBV7-2; D: NA; size: NA; DNA: TGTGCCAGCAGCTTAGCTGGCAGGGGAGGTTCACCCCTCCACTTT; CDR3: CASSLAGRGGSPLHF
J: TRBJ2-3; V: TRBV12-3/TRBV12-4; D: TRBD2; size: NA; DNA: TGTGCCAGCAGGGGGACTAGCGGTGATACGCAGTATTTT; CDR3: CASRGTSGDTQYF
J: TRBJ2-1; V: TRBV7-9; D: NA; size: few; DNA: TGTGCCAGCAGCCGGGGGGAGGGGGGGATCAATGAGCAGTTCTTC; CDR3: CASSRGEGGINEQFF
J: TRBJ1-2; V: TRBV6-1; D: NA; size: NA; DNA: TGTGCCAGCAACCAAATGTACGGGGACACCTTC; CDR3: CASNQMYGDTF
J: TRBJ2-5; V: TRBV7-3; D: TRBD1; size: NA; DNA: TGTGCCAGCAGCCTAGGGACAGGGAAGCCCCAGTACTTC; CDR3: CASSLGTGKPQYF
J: TRBJ2-7; V: TRBV20-1; D: NA; size: many; DNA: TGCAGTGCCCCAAAGGGGGAGACCCTCGGGGAGCAGTACTTC; CDR3: CSAPKGETLGEQYF
J: TRBJ1-4; V: TRBV7-8; D: NA; size: few; DNA: TGTGCCAGCAGCTACACGGGACGGAGGGATGAAAAACTGTTTTTT; CDR3: CASSYTGRRDEKLFF
J: TRBJ2-7; V: TRBV12-3/TRBV12-4; D: TRBD2; size: many; DNA: TGTGCCAGCAGTTTATCCCTTGGAGCGGGGGGTGCCTACGAGCAGTACTTC; CDR3: CASSLSLGAGGAYEQYF